Listed here are 28 T cell receptor beta chains from one sample, sequenced in a study of breast tumors, draining lymph nodes, adjacent tissues. Samples came from axillary lymph nodes draining the breast cancer. TCRdb called the multiplex PCR reads again in MiXCR, with one record for every CDR3 protein. The sample records 150,000 to 200,000 distinct CDR3 sequences, 30% to 40% being singletons. The sequenced sample was axillary lymph node tissue. The receptors were gathered from a female donor with breast cancer. Some clones in this sample may be carry-over from other donors' samples.

The genes are TRBV6-5 and TRBJ1-6; no clear D gene. The germline V gene encodes CDR1 MNHEY and CDR2 SVGAGI. This CDR3 has 15 residues. V dropped 5 bases and J dropped 10 bases, with 18 bases sitting between them. CDR3 amino acids: CASSMTGIRQSPLHF. CDR3 sequence (DNA): TGTGCCAGCAGTATGACGGGCATTCGGCAATCACCCCTCCACTTT.

As concerns this clonotype: A junction end diverges from the germline sequence, so it may reflect a read error. The chain uses TRBV25-1 and TRBJ1-6; no definite D call. The CDR3 spans 14 residues. The germline CDR1 and CDR2 sequences are MGHDK and SYGVNS. DNA for the CDR3: TGTGCCAGCAGCGTGGCGGCCCCAAATTCACTCCTCCACTTT. It translates to CASSVAAPNSLLHF.

In this sample, this clonotype turned up once. The V and J genes are TRBV4-3 and TRBJ1-3, with D uncertain. With 0 bases removed from V and 10 bases from J, the gap between germline ends came to 22 bases. The CDR3 loop spans 17 amino acids. Germline CDR1 LGHNA, CDR2 YSLEER. CDR3 coding DNA: TGCGCCAGCAGCCAAGATGTGACTAGCGGGAGGGTAGAGACCATATATTTT. Protein product: CASSQDVTSGRVETIYF.

In DNA form, the CDR3 reads TGTGCCAGCCATACCCTGCAGGGCTCGAACACTGAAGCTTTCTTT. This translates into CASHTLQGSNTEAFF. This rearrangement joins TRBV6-4 to TRBJ1-1; TRBD1 might be the D (5 bases). The CDR3 length is 15 residues. V was cut by 8 bases and J by 1 base, with 17 bases left in between. Germline-derived CDR1 and CDR2 are MRHNA and SNTAGT.

About this clonotype: As the CDR3 is not closed by the conserved phenylalanine or tryptophan, this likely results from a read error. The chain is built from TRBV7-6 and TRBJ1-2; 7 nucleotides line up with TRBD1. The V and J ends lost 10 bases and 5 bases, in that order; junction bases with no gene match: 16. Germline-derived CDR1 and CDR2 are SGHVS and FNYEAQ. The CDR3 length is 15 residues. The CDR3 loop reads CAIRVPDRVLYGYTS. DNA of the CDR3: TGTGCCATTAGGGTACCCGACAGGGTCCTTTATGGCTACACCTCC.

The rearrangement links TRBV9 to TRBJ1-2; D ambiguous. V lost 2 bases to trimming and J lost 2 bases, with 7 bases between them. There are 13 residues in the CDR3. Germline CDR1 reads SGDLS; CDR2 reads YYNGEE. CDR3 protein: CASSVLSNYGYTF. CDR3 in DNA: TGTGCCAGCAGCGTTCTATCCAACTATGGCTACACCTTC.

The chain uses TRBV28 and TRBJ2-5; D may be TRBD1 or TRBD2 (6 bases each). This CDR3 is 11 amino acids long. Germline V lookup: CDR1 MDHEN, CDR2 SYDVKM. The DNA for the CDR3 is TGTGCATGGGGGGCCCCAGAGACCCAGTACTTC. Encoded protein: CAWGAPETQYF. Drawing the rest from reference TRBV28 and TRBJ2-5, the complete variable domain is DVKVTQSSRYLVKRTGEKVFLECVQDMDHENMFWYRQDPGLGLRLIYFSYDVKMKEKGDIPEGYSVSREKKERFSLILESASTNQTSMYLCAWGAPETQYFGPGTRLLVL.

Note on this clonotype: This may arise from a read error, as a much more abundant clone is one base away. J is TRBJ1-2 and V is TRBV27, with D tentatively TRBD1 (6 bases). CDR1 is MNHEY and CDR2 is SMNVEV in the germline V gene (reference sequence). The CDR3 has 13 amino acids. CDR3 loop: CARSFKGVEGYTF. CDR3 DNA: TGTGCCCGCAGTTTTAAGGGGGTCGAAGGCTACACCTTC.

This clonotype showed up many times. CDR3 nucleotide sequence: TGTGCCAGTGCTCCGGGACAGGGCGGGAACGAGCAGTACTTC. Residues: CASAPGQGGNEQYF. The genes are TRBV19 and TRBJ2-7; TRBD1 matches at 9 bases. The CDR3 length is 14 residues. The V gene end was trimmed by 8 bases and the J gene end by 5 bases; junction bases not matched to a gene: 10. Germline assignment: CDR1 LNHDA and CDR2 SQIVND (reference sequence).

A remark on this clonotype: Being one base from a much bigger clone, this may be a read error. This chain links TRBV30 with TRBJ2-1; D is unclear. The CDR3 is 15 amino acids. CDR1 and CDR2 (germline): GTSNPN, SVGIG (reference sequence). The CDR3 protein is CAWGVGISSYNEQFF. The CDR3 coding sequence is TGTGCCTGGGGTGTAGGGATCAGCTCCTACAATGAGCAGTTCTTC.

Remarks on this clonotype: A junction boundary mismatches the germline segment, possibly from a read error. This chain joins TRBV5-1 and TRBJ2-5; D is unresolved. CDR1 and CDR2 from the germline V gene are SGHRS and YFSETQ. The CDR3 has 14 residues. CDR3 loop: CASSISGTQDTQYF. The CDR3 bases are TGCGCCAGCAGCATCAGTGGTACACAAGACACCCAGTACTTC. The whole variable domain, remainder taken from reference TRBV5-1 and TRBJ2-5, is KAGVTQTPRYLIKTRGQQVTLSCSPISGHRSVSWYQQTPGQGLQFLFEYFSETQRNKGNFPGRFSGRQFSNSRSEMNVSTLELGDSALYLCASSISGTQDTQYFGPGTRLLVL.

This clonotype appeared once. The chain is built from TRBV12-3 or TRBV12-4 and TRBJ2-7, with D unresolved. V was shortened by 5 bases and J by 3 bases, with 11 bases between the two germline ends. There are 13 residues in the CDR3. This chain's CDR3 is CASSPPGVYEQYF. CDR3 DNA: TGTGCCAGCAGTCCCCCCGGCGTCTACGAGCAGTACTTC.

This clonotype came up a few times. A read error may produce the germline difference seen at one junction end. The rearrangement links TRBV5-8 to TRBJ2-2; perhaps TRBD1 as D (5 bases). CDR1 and CDR2 (germline): SGHTS, YDEGEE. The CDR3 runs to 19 residues. The CDR3 sequence is CASSLPSPQVHRGTGELFF. The CDR3 nucleotides read TGCGCCAGCAGCCTCCCGAGTCCACAGGTCCACCGTGGCACCGGGGAGCTGTTTTTT.

The sample holds one count of this clonotype. This CDR3 is CASRVGGGVVQPQYF. The DNA of the CDR3 is TGTGCCAGCAGAGTTGGAGGGGGGGTCGTTCAGCCCCAGTACTTC. The chain links TRBV2 to TRBJ2-5; a weak D match, TRBD2 (7 bases). CDR3 length: 15 residues. V shed 6 bases and J shed 9 bases, with 23 bases lying between them. Germline V gene data show CDR1 as SNHLY and CDR2 as FYNNEI.

This clonotype was observed many times. This sequence joins TRBV12-3 or TRBV12-4 and TRBJ2-1, with a possible D match to TRBD2 (6 bases). This CDR3 region has 15 residues. Trimming stripped 9 bases from V and 6 bases from J, with 21 bases between. CDR3 residues: CASNDLRRGGNEQFF. CDR3 DNA sequence: TGTGCCAGTAACGACCTGAGGAGGGGTGGCAATGAGCAGTTCTTC.

As for this clonotype: The junction differs from germline at one of its ends, possibly a read error. The CDR3: CASSQDNEGLRVKNEQSF. The DNA of the CDR3 is TGTGCCAGCAGCCAAGATAACGAGGGACTCCGGGTGAAGAATGAGCAGTCCTTC. J is TRBJ2-1 and V is TRBV3-1; D might be TRBD2 (6 bases). CDR3 size: 18 residues. Germline lookup yields CDR1 LGHDT and CDR2 YNNKEL (reference sequence).

This clonotype has a count of ten or more. The rearrangement links TRBV5-1 to TRBJ2-1, with 11 bases lining up with TRBD2. V lost 3 bases and J lost 8; bases outside the gene matches: 7. The CDR3 contains 15 residues. The germline V gene has CDR1 SGHRS and CDR2 YFSETQ. CDR3 nucleotide sequence: TGCGCCAGCAGCTGGGTTAGCGGGGGGGCGTATGAGCAGTTCTTC. The encoded protein is CASSWVSGGAYEQFF.

This clonotype has ten or more counts. The chain combines TRBV7-9 with TRBJ2-7; 9 nucleotides align to TRBD1. V gave up 2 bases and J gave up 2 bases; unmatched junction bases: 4. Germline lookup yields CDR1 SEHNR and CDR2 FQNEAQ (reference sequence). This CDR3 region has 15 residues. The CDR3 loop reads CASSLPGQGPYEQYF. The CDR3 DNA follows: TGTGCCAGCAGCTTACCGGGACAGGGTCCCTACGAGCAGTACTTC.

This clonotype has ten or more counts. The chain recombines TRBV6-6 with TRBJ2-7; unclear D gene. CDR1 is MNHNY, CDR2 SVGAGI, per germline (reference sequence). V shed 2 bases and J shed 1 base, with 9 bases lying between them. This CDR3 region has 14 residues. The CDR3 DNA reads as TGTGCCAGCAGTTACGTCGGTTCTTCCTACGAGCAGTACTTC. Protein product: CASSYVGSSYEQYF.

In this sample, this clonotype turned up many times. Written as DNA, the CDR3 is TGTGCCATCAGTTCTCCCACAGATACGCAGTATTTT. It encodes CAISSPTDTQYF. The chain has TRBV10-3 and TRBJ2-3; no clear D gene. The V gene lost 5 bases and the J gene lost 2 bases, with 5 bases spanning the gap. The germline V gene encodes CDR1 ENHRY and CDR2 SYGVKD. The CDR3 length is 12 residues.

This clonotype was found many times. The chain uses TRBV20-1 and TRBJ2-5; D unclear. The CDR3 contains 14 residues. The V gene's germline CDR1 is DFQATT and CDR2 SNEGSKA (reference sequence). The V end was cut by 6 bases, the J end by 3 bases, with 17 bases between. The CDR3 nucleotides read TGCAGTGCCAAAATAGGCGGCATAAAAGAGACCCAGTACTTC. Its translation: CSAKIGGIKETQYF.

This clonotype occurred many times. The chain is built from TRBV7-3 and TRBJ2-1, with 9 bases that match TRBD2. Germline V CDR1 and CDR2: SGHTA, FQGTGA. Germline trimming cut 5 bases from V and 8 bases from J; bases unmatched to any gene: 7. The length of the CDR3 is 14 residues. CDR3 protein: CASSALAGRDEQFF. The CDR3 DNA follows: TGTGCCAGCAGCGCCCTAGCGGGAAGAGATGAGCAGTTCTTC.

This clonotype was seen a single time. V usage is TRBV7-2 and J usage is TRBJ2-5, with TRBD2 matching over 16 bases. With V trimmed by 4 bases and J by 5 bases, 7 bases remained unmatched. Germline V CDR1 and CDR2: SGHTA, FQGNSA. The CDR3 spans 17 residues. In DNA form, the CDR3 reads TGTGCCAGCAGCTCGGGACTAGCGGGAGGGCCGTTGGAGACCCAGTACTTC. It codes for CASSSGLAGGPLETQYF.

This clonotype occurred many times. This chain connects TRBV7-9 to TRBJ2-5; 10 bases fit TRBD1. J gave up 2 bases and V 5 bases, and 2 bases lay outside the gene matches. CDR1 is SEHNR, CDR2 FQNEAQ, per germline (reference sequence). The CDR3 is made up of 14 amino acids. The CDR3 loop is CASSRTGGQETQYF. The CDR3 nucleotides read TGTGCCAGCAGCCGGACAGGGGGTCAAGAGACCCAGTACTTC.

This clonotype was seen at least ten times. The CDR3, as DNA: TGTGCCAGCAGCCAAGAAATAGTGGCAGGGGTCACTAATGAAAAACTGTTTTTT. This translates into CASSQEIVAGVTNEKLFF. V is TRBV3-1 and J is TRBJ1-4, with TRBD1 as a possible D gene (6 bases). Germline CDR1 LGHDT, CDR2 YNNKEL (reference sequence). With 0 bases removed from V and 2 bases from J, the gap between germline ends came to 16 bases. The CDR3 runs 18 residues.

The chain uses TRBV27 and TRBJ2-2; 8 bases agree with TRBD1. V was pared by 6 bases and J by 1 base, with 4 bases of the junction left unmatched. Germline CDR1 MNHEY, CDR2 SMNVEV (reference sequence). This CDR3 contains 15 residues. DNA of the CDR3: TGTGCCAGCAGGCGACAGGGGAGGAACACCGGGGAGCTGTTTTTT. It codes for CASRRQGRNTGELFF.

This clonotype has ten or more counts. The CDR3 region is CATSDQSAAGDSYEQYF. CDR3 nucleotides: TGTGCCACCAGTGATCAATCCGCAGCGGGGGACTCCTACGAGCAGTACTTC. The rearrangement joins TRBV24-1 to TRBJ2-7; 8 nucleotides match TRBD2. The ends lost 3 bases at V and 0 bases at J; junction bases unmatched: 9. The CDR3 consists of 17 residues. Per the germline V gene, CDR1 is KGHDR and CDR2 is SFDVKD.

This clonotype occurred many times. V is TRBV16 and J is TRBJ2-7; D gene ambiguous. Germline V gene lookup returns CDR1 KGHSY and CDR2 FQNENV. With 1 base removed from V and 0 bases from J, the gap between germline ends came to 7 bases. The CDR3 runs 14 residues. The DNA of the CDR3 is TGTGCCAGCAGCCAATTCATGAGCTCCTACGAGCAGTACTTC. It translates to CASSQFMSSYEQYF.